These 8 T cell receptor beta chains were all obtained from the same sample, sequenced in a study of CD8 T cells in ankylosing spondylitis. Overall study findings and caveats: One TCR beta motif, made up of eight highly homologous variants, appeared characteristic of ankylosing spondylitis blood.

The antigens these receptors bind are not known. TCRdb reanalysed the 5' RACE reads using MiXCR and keeps one entry per CDR3 protein. This table has roughly 700,000 distinct CDR3 sequences, around 20% appearing once. The sequenced sample was blood, either unsorted or a sorted T cell fraction (not recorded which). The source is a male donor with ankylosing spondylitis.

The chain joins TRBV6-5 to TRBJ2-3; weak D call: TRBD1 (5 bases). V gave up 6 bases and J gave up 0 bases, with 16 bases separating them. Germline CDR1 is MNHEY and CDR2 is SVGAGI. This CDR3 has 16 amino acids. The CDR3 protein is CASSLLQDSSTDTQYF. The CDR3 DNA follows: TGTGCCAGCAGCTTACTACAGGATTCGAGCACAGATACGCAGTATTTT.

The chain links TRBV6-2 or TRBV6-3 to TRBJ2-2, with 8 bases lining up with TRBD2. Germline CDR1 is MNHEY and CDR2 is SVGEGT. J lost 1 base, V lost 8 bases, and 6 bases had no gene match. This CDR3 is 15 amino acids long. CDR3 sequence: CASAGSGRNTGELFF. The CDR3, as DNA: TGTGCCAGCGCGGGAAGCGGGAGGAACACCGGGGAGCTGTTTTTT.

This clonotype has a handful of counts. The rearrangement uses TRBV10-3 and TRBJ1-2; D remains ambiguous. The germline V gene has CDR1 ENHRY and CDR2 SYGVKD. The CDR3 length is 12 residues. V gave up 3 bases and J gave up 3 bases, with 5 bases separating them. CDR3 in amino acids: CAISDEDYGYTF. Written as DNA, the CDR3 is TGTGCCATCAGTGATGAGGACTATGGCTACACCTTC.

This clonotype was counted between two and nine times. The rearrangement joins TRBV6-1 to TRBJ1-1, with D possibly being TRBD1 (5 bases). The ends were cut back, 7 bases at V and 3 bases at J, with 18 bases in the middle. This CDR3 region has 15 residues. Germline V lookup: CDR1 MNHNS, CDR2 SASEGT. CDR3 residues: CASTEPGGTYTEAFF. The CDR3 DNA reads TGTGCCAGCACCGAACCGGGAGGGACCTACACTGAAGCTTTCTTT.

The chain couples TRBV5-1 to TRBJ2-5; 8 bases match TRBD2. The CDR3 length is 16 residues. Germline V gives CDR1 SGHRS, CDR2 YFSETQ. V was pared by 3 bases and J by 0 bases, with 7 bases of the junction left unmatched. This CDR3 reads CASSSARGLDQETQYF. The DNA for the CDR3 is TGCGCCAGCAGCTCCGCACGGGGACTAGACCAAGAGACCCAGTACTTC.

The J gene is TRBJ2-5, the V gene TRBV12-3 or TRBV12-4; D unclear. The V end was cut by 6 bases, the J end by 5 bases, with 16 bases between. The CDR3 is made up of 14 amino acids. Here the CDR3 reads CASRERWDPETQYF. CDR3 nucleotides: TGTGCCAGCAGGGAGAGATGGGATCCTGAGACCCAGTACTTC.

In its sample, this clonotype was seen a few times. The chain has TRBV5-5 and TRBJ1-2; weak D call: TRBD1 (5 bases). This CDR3 comprises 13 residues. V lost 1 base, J lost 8 bases, and 12 bases lay in between. Germline CDR1 and CDR2: SGHKS and YYEKEE (reference sequence). Written as DNA, the CDR3 is TGTGCCAGCAGCTTGAACAGCCCAGGGGGCTACACCTTC. Translating it yields CASSLNSPGGYTF.

The V gene is TRBV12-3 or TRBV12-4, the J gene TRBJ1-1, with 7 positions matching TRBD1. This CDR3 is built from 13 residues. The V gene end was trimmed by 7 bases and the J gene end by 11 bases; junction bases not matched to a gene: 13. CDR3 region: CASIYDRDPPAFF. For the CDR3, the DNA is TGTGCCAGCATCTACGACAGGGATCCGCCGGCTTTCTTT.